This T cell receptor (beta chain) derives from a study of lymphopenia after photon versus proton radiotherapy (dated by TCRdb to the late 2010s). With regard to the full study: Photon and proton radiation therapy were compared by the study for their immunological effects in patients with gastrointestinal tumors who developed high-grade lymphopenia. The cohort included roughly 18 patients with gastrointestinal tumors who developed lymphopenia after receiving either photon or proton therapy. The study aimed to characterize how the two radiation modalities differ in their impact on the immune system.

About this clone itself: What antigen it recognizes has not been identified. No quality values exist for individual bases; no much larger clone is one base distant.

Receptor amplification or capture employed the immunoSEQ multiplex PCR assay. Alongside multiparametric flow cytometry, deep sequencing of rearranged TCR beta loci was used to profile the T cell repertoires. TCRdb holds this immuneACCESS table with in-frame rearrangements only. Some clones are missing; in checked studies, unresolved V genes explain under half, and the rest has no known cause. Within this sample are 65,000 to 85,000 clones, with about nine tenths of them counted one time only. Roughly 2.3% of the sample is in the top ten clones. CDR1 and CDR2, looked up from the germline V gene, are MDHEN and SYDVKM. The V end loses 3 bases and the J end loses 1 base, and a stretch of 10 bases separates them. Including cysteine and phenylalanine, the CDR3 has 15 amino acids. Of all the DNA, just the CDR3 is kept, 45 bases in frame from base 1. Overall study results and their limits: After the lymphocyte count nadir, photon-treated repertoires showed oligoclonal expansion, especially of CD8+ Temra cells, which drove the drop in diversity. During treatment, patients who received photon therapy lost naive T cells and TCR diversity and gained effector/memory populations, whereas patients who received proton therapy remained relatively stable. The authors looked at the survival association only in patients who died, and they framed better survival with proton therapy as a possibility rather than a demonstrated result. Across the cohort, a larger post-nadir drop in TCR diversity was inversely correlated with overall survival time among patients who died.

The sample in question was peripheral blood, obtained from a patient treated with photon-based radiotherapy. The rearranged chain carries TRBV28 and TRBJ1-5; the best D guess is TRBD1, with 5 bases matching. The clonotype was recovered from a woman aged 40 to 50 with cholangiocarcinoma. CDR3 loop: CASSLGGGSNQPQHF. Read as DNA, the sequence is TGTGCCAGCAGTTTGGGGGGTGGGAGCAATCAGCCCCAGCATTTT.